The clone carrying this TCR beta chain was seen more than once but under ten times. Primers for the PCR totalled 60 Vbeta and 13 Jbeta. The assay was immunoSEQ multiplex PCR, and TCRdb's table has in-frame clones only and misses some. Found here are 90,000 to 120,000 clones, about a tenth of them singletons; the top ten hold about 5.7%. The sample is drawn from a study of cytomegalovirus exposure and HLA in healthy donors. Germline V lookup: CDR1 SGDLS, CDR2 YYNGEE. The length of the CDR3 is 12 residues. J gave up 10 bases and V 4 bases, and 3 bases lay outside the gene matches. Specimen: PBMCs. The chain has TRBV9 and TRBJ2-1, with 9 bases aligning to TRBD2. The sequence derives from a man aged 35 to 55 in good health and CMV-seropositive. CDR3 sequence reads: CASSPTSGEQFF. CDR3 nucleotide sequence: TGTGCCAGCAGCCCTACTAGCGGGGAGCAGTTCTTC.